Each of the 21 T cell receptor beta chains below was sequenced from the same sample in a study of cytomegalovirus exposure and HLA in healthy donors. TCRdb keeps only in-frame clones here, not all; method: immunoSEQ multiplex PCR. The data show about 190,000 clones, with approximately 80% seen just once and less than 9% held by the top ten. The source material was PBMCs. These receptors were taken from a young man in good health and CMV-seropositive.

The CDR3 DNA follows: TGTGCCAGCAGCTTAGATTCTAGCGGGAGGGCCTCGACCCAGTACTTC. This codes for CASSLDSSGRASTQYF. The rearrangement links TRBV13 to TRBJ2-5; 12 bases agree with TRBD2. This CDR3 is 16 amino acids long. Germline V lookup: CDR1 PRHDT, CDR2 FYEKMQ (reference sequence). Trimming removed 1 base from V and 7 bases from J; junction bases left unmatched: 7.

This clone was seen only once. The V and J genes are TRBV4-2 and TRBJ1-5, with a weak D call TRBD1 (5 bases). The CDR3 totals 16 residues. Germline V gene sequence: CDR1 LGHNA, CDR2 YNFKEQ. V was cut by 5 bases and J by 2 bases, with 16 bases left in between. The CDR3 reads CASSSLKGEGNQPQHF. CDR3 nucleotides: TGTGCCAGCAGCAGTCTGAAAGGGGAAGGCAATCAGCCCCAGCATTTT.

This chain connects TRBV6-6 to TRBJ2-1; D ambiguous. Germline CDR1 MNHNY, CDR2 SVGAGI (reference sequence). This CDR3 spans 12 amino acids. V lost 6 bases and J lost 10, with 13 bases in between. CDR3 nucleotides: TGTGCCAGCAGCAAACCGCGATCCGAGCAGTTCTTC. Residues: CASSKPRSEQFF.

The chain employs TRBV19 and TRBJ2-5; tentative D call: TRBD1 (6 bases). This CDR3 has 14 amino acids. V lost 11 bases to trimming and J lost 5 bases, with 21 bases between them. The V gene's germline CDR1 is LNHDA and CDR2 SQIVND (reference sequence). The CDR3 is CACGQRSGAETQYF. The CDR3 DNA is TGTGCCTGCGGACAGCGGAGTGGGGCGGAGACCCAGTACTTC.

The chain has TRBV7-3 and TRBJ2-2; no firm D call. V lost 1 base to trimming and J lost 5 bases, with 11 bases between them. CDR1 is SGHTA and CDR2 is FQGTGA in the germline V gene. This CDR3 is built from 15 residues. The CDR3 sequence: CASSLIEAGTGELFF. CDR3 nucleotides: TGTGCCAGCAGCTTAATCGAGGCCGGGACCGGGGAGCTGTTTTTT.

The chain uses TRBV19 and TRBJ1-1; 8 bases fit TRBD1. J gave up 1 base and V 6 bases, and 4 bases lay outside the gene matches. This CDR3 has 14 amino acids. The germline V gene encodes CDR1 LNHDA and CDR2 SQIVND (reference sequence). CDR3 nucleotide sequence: TGTGCCAGTAGCCTACAGGGGGAGAACACTGAAGCTTTCTTT. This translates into CASSLQGENTEAFF.

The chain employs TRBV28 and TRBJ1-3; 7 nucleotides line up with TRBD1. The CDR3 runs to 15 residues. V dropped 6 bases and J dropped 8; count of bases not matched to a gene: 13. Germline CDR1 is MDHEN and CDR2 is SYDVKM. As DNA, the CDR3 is TGTGCCAGCAGGGACAGGTCTTCCCGGACGGACACCATATATTTT. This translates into CASRDRSSRTDTIYF.

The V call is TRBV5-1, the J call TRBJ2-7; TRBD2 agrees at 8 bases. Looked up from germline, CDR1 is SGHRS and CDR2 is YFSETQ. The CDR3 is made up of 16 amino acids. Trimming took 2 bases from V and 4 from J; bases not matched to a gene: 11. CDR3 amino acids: CASSLQSPGGAYEQYF. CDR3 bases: TGCGCCAGCAGCTTACAATCCCCGGGGGGGGCTTACGAGCAGTACTTC.

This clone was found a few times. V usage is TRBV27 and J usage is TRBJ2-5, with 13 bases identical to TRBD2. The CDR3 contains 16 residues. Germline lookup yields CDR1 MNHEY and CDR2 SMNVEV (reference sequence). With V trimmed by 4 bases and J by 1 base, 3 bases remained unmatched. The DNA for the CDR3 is TGTGCCAGCAGTTCTCGACTAGCGGGGGGCCAAGAGACCCAGTACTTC. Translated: CASSSRLAGGQETQYF.

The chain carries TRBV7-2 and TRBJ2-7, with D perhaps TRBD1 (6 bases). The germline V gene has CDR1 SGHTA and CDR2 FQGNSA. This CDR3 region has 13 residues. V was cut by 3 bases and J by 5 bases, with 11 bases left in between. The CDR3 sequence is CASSLAGAHEQYF. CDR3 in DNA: TGTGCCAGCAGCTTGGCAGGGGCGCACGAGCAGTACTTC.

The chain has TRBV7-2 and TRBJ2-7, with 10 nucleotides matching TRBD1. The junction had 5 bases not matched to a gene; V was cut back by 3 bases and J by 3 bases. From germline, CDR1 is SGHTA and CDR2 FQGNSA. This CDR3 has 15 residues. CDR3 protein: CASSFTGTGDYEQYF. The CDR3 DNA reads TGTGCCAGCAGCTTCACCGGGACAGGGGACTACGAGCAGTACTTC.

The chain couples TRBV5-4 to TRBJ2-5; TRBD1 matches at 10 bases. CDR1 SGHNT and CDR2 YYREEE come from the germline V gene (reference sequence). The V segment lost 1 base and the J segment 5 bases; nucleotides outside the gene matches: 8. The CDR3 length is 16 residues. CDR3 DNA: TGTGCCAGCAGCTTGAAGCTGACAGGGGGCGGGGAGACCCAGTACTTC. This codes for CASSLKLTGGGETQYF.

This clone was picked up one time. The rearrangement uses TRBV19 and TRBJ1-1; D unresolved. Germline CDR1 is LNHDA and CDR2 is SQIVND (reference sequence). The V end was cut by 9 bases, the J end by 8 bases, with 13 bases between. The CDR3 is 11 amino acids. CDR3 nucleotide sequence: TGTGCCAGCATCAACCGGGTGGAAGCTTTCTTT. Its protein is CASINRVEAFF.

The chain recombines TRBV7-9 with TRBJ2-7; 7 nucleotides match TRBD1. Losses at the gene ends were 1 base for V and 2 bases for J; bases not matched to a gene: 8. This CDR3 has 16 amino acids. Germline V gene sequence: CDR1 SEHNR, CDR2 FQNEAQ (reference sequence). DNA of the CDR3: TGTGCCAGCAGCTTAGTGGGAAACAGGGGTACCTACGAGCAGTACTTC. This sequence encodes CASSLVGNRGTYEQYF.

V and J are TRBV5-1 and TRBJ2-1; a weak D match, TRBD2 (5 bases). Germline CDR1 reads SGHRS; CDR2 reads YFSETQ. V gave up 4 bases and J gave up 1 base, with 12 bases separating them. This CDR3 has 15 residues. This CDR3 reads CASSPGAGSYNEQFF. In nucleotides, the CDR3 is TGCGCCAGCAGCCCAGGCGCGGGTTCCTACAATGAGCAGTTCTTC. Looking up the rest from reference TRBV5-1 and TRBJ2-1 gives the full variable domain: KAGVTQTPRYLIKTRGQQVTLSCSPISGHRSVSWYQQTPGQGLQFLFEYFSETQRNKGNFPGRFSGRQFSNSRSEMNVSTLELGDSALYLCASSPGAGSYNEQFFGPGTRLTVL.

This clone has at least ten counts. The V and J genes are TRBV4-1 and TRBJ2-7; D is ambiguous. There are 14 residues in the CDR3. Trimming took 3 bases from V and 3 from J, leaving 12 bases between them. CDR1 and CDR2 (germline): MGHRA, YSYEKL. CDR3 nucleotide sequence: TGCGCCAGCAGCCAGACGGAGACCAACTACGAGCAGTACTTC. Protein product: CASSQTETNYEQYF.

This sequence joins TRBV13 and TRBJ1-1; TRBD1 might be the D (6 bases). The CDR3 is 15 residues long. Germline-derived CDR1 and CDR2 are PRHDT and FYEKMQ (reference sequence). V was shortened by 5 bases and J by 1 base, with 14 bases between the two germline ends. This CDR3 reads CASSHQLQGNTEAFF. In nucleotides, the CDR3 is TGTGCCAGCAGCCACCAATTACAGGGGAACACTGAAGCTTTCTTT. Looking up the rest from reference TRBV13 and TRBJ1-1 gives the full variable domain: AAGVIQSPRHLIKEKRETATLKCYPIPRHDTVYWYQQGPGQDPQFLISFYEKMQSDKGSIPDRFSAQQFSDYHSELNMSSLELGDSALYFCASSHQLQGNTEAFFGQGTRLTVV.

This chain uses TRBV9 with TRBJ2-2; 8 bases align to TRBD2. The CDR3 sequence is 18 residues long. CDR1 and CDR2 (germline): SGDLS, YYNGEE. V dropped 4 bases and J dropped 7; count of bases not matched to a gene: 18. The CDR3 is CASSPNLPGGAGNGELFF. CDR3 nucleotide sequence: TGTGCCAGCAGCCCTAACCTCCCGGGGGGGGCGGGGAACGGGGAGCTGTTTTTT.

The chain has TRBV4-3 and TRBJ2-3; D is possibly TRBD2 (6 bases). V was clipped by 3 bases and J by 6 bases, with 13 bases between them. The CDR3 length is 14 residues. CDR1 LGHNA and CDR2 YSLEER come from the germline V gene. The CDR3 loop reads CASSQRSGRDTQYF. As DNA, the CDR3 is TGCGCCAGCAGCCAGCGCTCGGGGAGGGATACGCAGTATTTT.

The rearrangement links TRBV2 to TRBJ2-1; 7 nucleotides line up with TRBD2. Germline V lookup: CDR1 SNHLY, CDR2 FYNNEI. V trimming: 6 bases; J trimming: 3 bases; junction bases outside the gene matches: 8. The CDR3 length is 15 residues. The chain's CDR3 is CASSDRDYGYNEQFF. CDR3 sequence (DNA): TGTGCCAGCAGCGACCGGGACTATGGCTACAATGAGCAGTTCTTC.

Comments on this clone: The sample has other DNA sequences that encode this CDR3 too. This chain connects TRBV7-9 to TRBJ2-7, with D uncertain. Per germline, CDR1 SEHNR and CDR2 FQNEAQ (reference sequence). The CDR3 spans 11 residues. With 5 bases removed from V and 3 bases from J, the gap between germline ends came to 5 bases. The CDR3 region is CASSSYYEQYF. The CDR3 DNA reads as TGTGCCAGCAGCAGCTACTACGAGCAGTACTTC. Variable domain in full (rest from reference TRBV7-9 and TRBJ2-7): DTGVSQNPRHKITKRGQNVTFRCDPISEHNRLYWYRQTLGQGPEFLTYFQNEAQLEKSRLLSDRFSAERPKGSFSTLEIQRTEQGDSAMYLCASSSYYEQYFGPGTRLTVT.